One sample yielded the 30 T cell receptor beta chains listed below, sequenced in a study of OX40 agonist ivuxolimab in advanced cancers. Using immunoSEQ multiplex PCR, the repertoire was profiled, and TCRdb retains in-frame clones only, with some absent. In the table there are around 70,000 clones, 91% of which are singletons. Source: CD4+ or CD8+ T cells sorted from blood, taken in a trial of the OX40 agonist ivuxolimab. These receptors originate from an adult with an advanced solid tumor such as melanoma, head and neck, liver or kidney cancer.

The chain employs TRBV10-1 and TRBJ1-2; D possibly corresponds to TRBD1 (5 bases). V lost 6 bases and J 4 bases, leaving 18 bases between the germline ends. In germline, CDR1 is WNHNN, CDR2 SYGVQD (reference sequence). This CDR3 comprises 15 residues. The CDR3 region has the DNA TGCGCCAGCAGGACCAGGGTTTCTGCGGGCTATGGCTACACCTTC. It specifies CASRTRVSAGYGYTF.

The CDR3 loop is CATSRDYGDKATDTQYF. The CDR3 DNA is TGTGCCACCAGCAGAGACTATGGGGACAAGGCCACAGATACGCAGTATTTT. The V gene is TRBV15, the J gene TRBJ2-3; D may be TRBD1 (6 bases). This CDR3 contains 17 residues. V lost 0 bases and J lost 2, with 15 bases in between. Germline values: CDR1 LNHNV, CDR2 YYDKDF (reference sequence).

This rearrangement joins TRBV14 to TRBJ2-1; no firm D call. This CDR3 is 13 amino acids long. V was pared by 1 base and J by 4 bases, with 5 bases between. The V gene's germline CDR1 is SGHDN and CDR2 FVKESK. The CDR3 protein is CASSQVVYNEQFF. In nucleotides, the CDR3 is TGTGCCAGCAGCCAAGTTGTTTACAATGAGCAGTTCTTC.

The sample holds one count of this clone. Here the CDR3 reads CASDMGAGGPGTQYF. CDR3 nucleotides: TGTGCCAGCGATATGGGAGCGGGAGGGCCGGGAACGCAGTATTTT. This rearrangement joins TRBV2 to TRBJ2-3; TRBD2 matches 10 bases. CDR3 length equals 15 residues. Unmatched junction bases numbered 14, after V lost 8 bases and J lost 9 bases. Germline loops: CDR1 SNHLY, CDR2 FYNNEI.

The V call is TRBV9, the J call TRBJ1-2, with D hard to call. V was pared by 2 bases and J by 7 bases, with 18 bases between. Germline V CDR1 and CDR2: SGDLS, YYNGEE. The CDR3 has 15 residues. In nucleotides, the CDR3 is TGTGCCAGCAGCGTCGCTCAGGACCCAGCTAGTGGCTACACCTTC. Translating it yields CASSVAQDPASGYTF.

This clone was found a few times. The chain combines TRBV4-1 with TRBJ2-6; 8 bases line up with TRBD1. V was clipped by 2 bases and J by 0 bases; unmatched bases: 6. In germline, CDR1 is MGHRA, CDR2 YSYEKL. This CDR3 is 18 amino acids long. The CDR3 loop is CASSQSGQGYSGANVLTF. CDR3 bases: TGCGCCAGCAGCCAATCAGGACAGGGTTACTCTGGGGCCAACGTCCTGACTTTC.

The V gene is TRBV5-1, the J gene TRBJ1-1; the match to TRBD1 covers 7 bases. The germline gives CDR1 SGHRS, CDR2 YFSETQ. Unmatched junction bases numbered 9, after V lost 4 bases and J lost 0 bases. The CDR3 covers 16 residues. The CDR3 protein is CASSEKRDSLNTEAFF. CDR3 nucleotides: TGCGCCAGCAGCGAAAAACGGGACAGTTTGAACACTGAAGCTTTCTTT.

V and J are TRBV2 and TRBJ2-5, with D possibly being TRBD2 (6 bases). The V end lost 8 bases, the J end lost 4 bases, and 14 bases lay between the germline ends. Per the germline V gene, CDR1 is SNHLY and CDR2 is FYNNEI. This CDR3 comprises 13 residues. The CDR3 DNA is TGTGCCAGCCGGAGGGGAGACCCAGAGACCCAGTACTTC. The encoded protein is CASRRGDPETQYF.

V gene TRBV10-3 combines with J gene TRBJ1-3; TRBD1 is a possible D gene (5 bases). Between the trimmed V and J ends, which lost 4 bases and 7 bases, there was a span of 11 bases. CDR1 and CDR2 (germline): ENHRY, SYGVKD. The CDR3 contains 13 residues. The CDR3 loop is CAISGTGLNTIYF. CDR3 DNA: TGTGCCATCAGTGGAACAGGTCTGAACACCATATATTTT.

This chain joins TRBV6-6 and TRBJ2-2; TRBD1 matches 8 bases. The V gene end was trimmed by 6 bases and the J gene end by 2 bases; junction bases not matched to a gene: 8. This CDR3 has 16 residues. Germline CDR1 reads MNHNY; CDR2 reads SVGAGI (reference sequence). CDR3 loop: CASSSHGQGNTGELFF. CDR3 nucleotides: TGTGCCAGCAGCTCCCATGGACAGGGAAACACCGGGGAGCTGTTTTTT.

The chain links TRBV10-2 to TRBJ2-7; 7 bases fit TRBD2. This CDR3 is built from 13 residues. Germline V gene sequence: CDR1 WSHSY, CDR2 SAAADI. V lost 5 bases and J lost 6; bases outside the gene matches: 7. This CDR3 reads CASSRGSKSEQYF. In DNA form, the CDR3 reads TGCGCCAGCAGTCGCGGGAGCAAGAGCGAGCAGTACTTC.

The gene calls are TRBV5-4 and TRBJ2-3, with TRBD2 matching 7 bases. This CDR3 comprises 15 residues. V shed 4 bases, J shed 0 bases, and the junction held 5 bases outside the gene matches. Per germline, CDR1 SGHNT and CDR2 YYREEE (reference sequence). The CDR3 sequence is CASSQTGGSTDTQYF. The DNA of the CDR3 is TGTGCCAGCAGCCAAACGGGGGGAAGCACAGATACGCAGTATTTT.

The J gene is TRBJ2-5, the V gene TRBV5-6; either TRBD1 or TRBD2 may fit D (5 bases each). The CDR3 sequence is 15 residues long. V lost 4 bases, J lost 5 bases, and 18 bases lay in between. Germline V lookup: CDR1 SGHDT, CDR2 YYEEEE. CDR3 nucleotide sequence: TGTGCCAGCAGCCGGTTCGATTTGGGGACCGAGACCCAGTACTTC. This translates into CASSRFDLGTETQYF.

The rearrangement links TRBV6-6 to TRBJ2-3; maybe TRBD2 (5 bases). The CDR3 has 14 residues. Germline-derived CDR1 and CDR2 are MNHNY and SVGAGI (reference sequence). The ends were cut back, 7 bases at V and 2 bases at J, with 13 bases in the middle. The CDR3 spells CASTRNGNTDTQYF. The CDR3 nucleotides are TGTGCCAGCACCCGTAACGGGAACACAGATACGCAGTATTTT.

This chain links TRBV10-2 with TRBJ1-6; perhaps TRBD1 as D (6 bases). Germline V gene lookup returns CDR1 WSHSY and CDR2 SAAADI. The CDR3 totals 14 residues. V was pared by 2 bases and J by 8 bases, with 10 bases between. CDR3 residues: CASSERTVDSPLHF. CDR3 sequence (DNA): TGCGCCAGCAGTGAGCGGACAGTCGATTCACCCCTCCACTTT.

This sequence joins TRBV5-4 and TRBJ2-3; weak D call: TRBD2 (6 bases). The length of the CDR3 is 17 residues. V was cut by 0 bases and J by 2 bases, with 16 bases left in between. Looked up from germline, CDR1 is SGHNT and CDR2 is YYREEE (reference sequence). CDR3 DNA sequence: TGTGCCAGCAGCTTGGGAGCGGGCAGGGTCCACACAGATACGCAGTATTTT. Translating it yields CASSLGAGRVHTDTQYF.

The chain carries TRBV5-4 and TRBJ2-2; D gene ambiguous. This CDR3 is 14 amino acids long. Germline assignment: CDR1 SGHNT and CDR2 YYREEE (reference sequence). With 0 bases removed from V and 1 base from J, the gap between germline ends came to 4 bases. CDR3 DNA sequence: TGTGCCAGCAGCTTGGGACAGAACACCGGGGAGCTGTTTTTT. It encodes CASSLGQNTGELFF.

J is TRBJ1-2 and V is TRBV30, with a weak D call TRBD1 (5 bases). The CDR3 has 13 residues. Germline-derived CDR1 and CDR2 are GTSNPN and SVGIG (reference sequence). V lost 5 bases to trimming and J lost 4 bases, with 14 bases between them. CDR3 DNA: TGTGCCTGGGAGTCAGCGGGGGGCTATGGCTACACCTTC. This encodes CAWESAGGYGYTF.

V is TRBV7-2 and J is TRBJ2-3; TRBD1 matches at 8 bases. The junction had 18 bases not matched to a gene; V was cut back by 4 bases and J by 9 bases. CDR3 length equals 17 residues. Germline assignment: CDR1 SGHTA and CDR2 FQGNSA. As DNA, the CDR3 is TGTGCCAGCAGCTCGTCGCGATCAGGGGGCATGGGAGTCACGCAGTATTTT. Encoded protein: CASSSSRSGGMGVTQYF.

The gene calls are TRBV6-5 and TRBJ1-3; perhaps TRBD1 as D (5 bases). There are 13 residues in the CDR3. Germline V CDR1 and CDR2: MNHEY, SVGAGI. V dropped 8 bases and J dropped 7 bases, with 15 bases sitting between them. CDR3 in amino acids: CASEQGGGNTIYF. The DNA of the CDR3 is TGTGCCAGCGAGCAGGGCGGCGGGAACACCATATATTTT.

The chain has TRBV7-8 and TRBJ1-6; the D gene is possibly TRBD1 (6 bases). The CDR3 extends over 15 amino acids. V shed 5 bases and J shed 8 bases, with 16 bases lying between them. Germline V CDR1 and CDR2: SGHVS, FQNEAQ. The CDR3 region is CASSPLLRGDSPLHF. CDR3 coding DNA: TGTGCCAGCAGCCCCTTACTAAGGGGGGATTCACCCCTCCACTTT.

CDR3 sequence: CASSTGHTEAFF. The CDR3 DNA sequence: TGTGCCAGCAGTACAGGGCACACTGAAGCTTTCTTT. J is TRBJ1-1 and V is TRBV6-6, with D possibly matching TRBD1 (6 bases). Trimming stripped 5 bases from V and 3 bases from J, with 7 bases between. The CDR3 length is 12 residues. From germline, CDR1 is MNHNY and CDR2 SVGAGI (reference sequence).

V gene TRBV14 combines with J gene TRBJ2-1, with D possibly matching TRBD2 (5 bases). CDR1 and CDR2 from the germline V gene are SGHDN and FVKESK. This CDR3 has 18 residues. The V end lost 5 bases, the J end lost 0 bases, and 20 bases lay between the germline ends. For the CDR3, the DNA is TGTGCCAGCAGCAGCGCGGGCGGCTATCGACGCTCCTACAATGAGCAGTTCTTC. This codes for CASSSAGGYRRSYNEQFF.

The chain links TRBV5-1 to TRBJ2-1; D possibly uses TRBD1 or TRBD2 (5 bases each). V was trimmed by 1 base and J by 7 bases, leaving 15 bases between them. CDR3 length: 15 amino acids. Germline CDR1 SGHRS, CDR2 YFSETQ. CDR3: CASSLLSTGANEQFF. CDR3 DNA sequence: TGCGCCAGCAGCTTGTTGTCTACCGGGGCTAATGAGCAGTTCTTC.

The chain employs TRBV11-2 and TRBJ1-1; TRBD1 is a possible D gene (5 bases). Germline V gene lookup returns CDR1 SGHAT and CDR2 FQNNGV. CDR3 length equals 15 residues. V lost 5 bases and J 1 base, leaving 14 bases between the germline ends. DNA of the CDR3: TGTGCCAGCAGCCCCCCTGGGGCCGGGAACACTGAAGCTTTCTTT. Encoded protein: CASSPPGAGNTEAFF.

This chain joins TRBV6-5 and TRBJ1-6, with D unclear. The CDR3 extends over 15 amino acids. The ends were cut back, 5 bases at V and 0 bases at J, with 8 bases in the middle. CDR1 and CDR2 from the germline V gene are MNHEY and SVGAGI. CDR3 sequence: CASSIGPSYNSPLHF. CDR3 coding DNA: TGTGCCAGCAGTATCGGGCCCTCCTATAATTCACCCCTCCACTTT.

This rearrangement joins TRBV6-6 to TRBJ1-2; TRBD1 agrees at 7 bases. The germline V gene has CDR1 MNHNY and CDR2 SVGAGI (reference sequence). The CDR3 contains 14 residues. The ends lost 6 bases at V and 8 bases at J; junction bases unmatched: 12. The CDR3 nucleotides are TGTGCCAGCAGGCAGGGGGGGCCGACTGAGGGCTACACCTTC. Translation gives CASRQGGPTEGYTF.

V and J are TRBV9 and TRBJ2-1, with 7 bases aligning to TRBD2. There are 15 residues in the CDR3. The germline V gene encodes CDR1 SGDLS and CDR2 YYNGEE. Trimming cost V 0 bases and J 5 bases; bases outside gene matches: 5. The CDR3 is CASSVGGSGHNEQFF. The CDR3 DNA sequence: TGTGCCAGCAGCGTAGGCGGGAGTGGGCACAATGAGCAGTTCTTC.

The chain employs TRBV12-5 and TRBJ2-5; no clear D gene. This CDR3 is 12 amino acids long. Germline V lookup: CDR1 LGHNT, CDR2 FRNRAP. The V end lost 0 bases, the J end lost 3 bases, and 2 bases lay between the germline ends. The CDR3 nucleotides read TGTGCTAGTGGTTTGGTAGAAGAGACCCAGTACTTC. The encoded protein is CASGLVEETQYF. Filled out from reference TRBV12-5 and TRBJ2-5, the complete variable domain reads DARVTQTPRHKVTEMGQEVTMRCQPILGHNTVFWYRQTMMQGLELLAYFRNRAPLDDSGMPKDRFSAEMPDATLATLKIQPSEPRDSAVYFCASGLVEETQYFGPGTRLLVL.

The chain has TRBV11-2 and TRBJ2-1; D is perhaps TRBD2 (5 bases). Trimming stripped 3 bases from V and 15 bases from J, with 18 bases between. Looked up from germline, CDR1 is SGHAT and CDR2 is FQNNGV. The CDR3 covers 13 residues. The CDR3 region is CASSFEYGVFPFF. In DNA, the CDR3 is TGTGCCAGCAGCTTCGAATACGGGGTCTTCCCGTTCTTC.